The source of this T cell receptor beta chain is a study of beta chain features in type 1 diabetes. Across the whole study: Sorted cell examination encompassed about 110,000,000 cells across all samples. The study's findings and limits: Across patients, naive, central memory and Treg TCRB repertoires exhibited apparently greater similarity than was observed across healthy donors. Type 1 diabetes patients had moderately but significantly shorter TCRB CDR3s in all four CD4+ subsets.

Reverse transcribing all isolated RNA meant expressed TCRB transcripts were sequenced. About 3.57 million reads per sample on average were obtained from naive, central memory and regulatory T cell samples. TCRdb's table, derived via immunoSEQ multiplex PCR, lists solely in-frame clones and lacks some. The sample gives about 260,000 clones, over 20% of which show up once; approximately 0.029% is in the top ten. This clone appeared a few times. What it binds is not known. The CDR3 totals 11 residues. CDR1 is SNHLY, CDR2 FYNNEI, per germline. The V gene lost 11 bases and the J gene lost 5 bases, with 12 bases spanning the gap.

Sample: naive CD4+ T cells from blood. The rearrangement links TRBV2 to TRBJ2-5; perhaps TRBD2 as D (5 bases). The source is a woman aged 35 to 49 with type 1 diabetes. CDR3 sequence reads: CACARRETQYF. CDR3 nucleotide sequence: TGTGCCTGCGCAAGGAGGGAGACCCAGTACTTC.